This entry describes one T cell receptor beta chain. Antigen specificity is unknown. This CDR3 comprises 13 residues. V lost 4 bases and J lost 10; bases outside the gene matches: 6. Looked up from germline, CDR1 is SGHTA and CDR2 is FQGNSA. TCRdb used MiXCR to reprocess the 5' RACE reads, holding one entry per CDR3 protein. The sample consists of about 41,000 distinct CDR3 sequences, about 11% of them appearing once. The data were obtained in a study of early T cells in non-severe SARS-CoV-2 infection. Study results and limitations: Lookups in VDJdb leaned toward anti-spike CD8 responses and missed private and CD4 specificities.

The source of this sequence is an adult who was a healthcare worker with PCR-confirmed SARS-CoV-2 infection or an uninfected control (not recorded which). Sequencing input: whole blood. The rearrangement uses TRBV7-2 and TRBJ2-1; 8 positions match TRBD1. CDR3 in amino acids: CASSSGQGREQFF. As DNA, the CDR3 is TGTGCCAGCAGCTCCGGACAGGGCCGGGAGCAGTTCTTC.